Included here is one T cell receptor beta chain sequence, with context. Its antigen is currently not known. No much larger clone is present one base from it, and per-base qualities are unavailable. Including the terminal cysteine and phenylalanine, the CDR3 comprises 12 residues. Only the CDR3 DNA stays, 36 bases, in frame from base 1. CDR1 MDHEN and CDR2 SYDVKM were looked up in the germline V gene. V is cut by 6 bases and J by 1 base, and the space between the germline ends is 6 bases. In light of the paper, this sample's time point label describes: individuals recovered from natural SARS-CoV-2 infection. The immunoSEQ Assay was the method used to sequence TCRbeta CDR3 regions. After extraction, genomic DNA underwent amplification by bias-controlled multiplex PCR, followed by high-throughput sequencing. The paper's processing steps were these. Collapsing and filtering of sequences were performed to quantify the absolute abundance of each unique TCRbeta CDR3 region. T cell fraction was estimated by normalizing TCRbeta template counts to usable DNA, with usable DNA measured through amplification of reference genes found in all nucleated cells. Repertoire TCRs were annotated as SARS-CoV-2-specific by exact matching of V gene, CDR3 amino acid sequence and J gene to a known reactive TCR set. MIRA supplied the reference SARS-CoV-2 TCR set, which was filtered for enrichment in COVID-19-positive ImmuneCODE repertoires so that public or cross-reactive TCRs were removed. Using the MIRA antigens, annotated TCRs were further analysed by specific ORF or by position within an ORF. Breadth was defined as annotated unique rearrangements over total unique productive rearrangements; depth was the summed frequency of those rearrangements. Two-sided Wilcoxon rank-sum tests were used to compare TCR breadth between groups. The immuneACCESS repertoire file appears here via TCRdb, limited to in-frame rearrangements. These files lack a portion of the clones; in checked studies, under half of the deficit traces to unresolved V genes, and the cause of the others is not known. That table is the source of V, J and clone size, and D and trimming were worked out from the DNA. The sample includes roughly 180,000 clones, with 87% observed a single time. The ten most abundant clones make up more than 4.5% of the sample.

This specimen belongs to a study of Ad26.COV2.S vaccination and SARS-CoV-2 variants (dated by TCRdb to the early 2020s). Notes on the research overall: The specificity and breadth of SARS-CoV-2-reactive T cell receptors after Ad26.COV2.S vaccination were assessed by TCRbeta repertoire sequencing. A total of some 30 samples were included in the TCR-sequenced set, comprising around 19 Ad26.COV2.S vaccine recipients, 5 placebo recipients and 8 SARS-CoV-2 convalescent individuals. The paper as a whole reports these results and caveats: Spike-specific TCR breadth was higher in Ad26.COV2.S recipients than in placebo recipients (P = 0.0014). Non-spike TCR breadth was comparable between vaccine and placebo recipients, consistent with the vaccine containing only spike. The authors noted that total T cell responses may have been underestimated by the TCR breadth and depth analyses. After vaccination, substantial breadth of spike-specific CD8+ and CD4+ T cell responses was reported.

This sequence uses TRBV28 and TRBJ1-2, with the D gene call left open. The sample was peripheral blood, taken after recovery from COVID-19. The sequence was obtained from a human donor who had recovered from COVID-19. The CDR3 protein is CASSPDNYGYTF. The bases read TGTGCCAGCAGCCCGGATAACTATGGCTACACCTTC.